This T cell receptor beta chain was sequenced in a study of cytomegalovirus exposure and HLA in healthy donors. The CDR3 has 13 amino acids. Germline CDR1 reads LNHDA; CDR2 reads SQIVND (reference sequence). The V and J ends lost 3 bases and 6 bases respectively, with 8 bases between them. PCR was performed using 60 Vbeta and 13 Jbeta primers. Generated by immunoSEQ multiplex PCR, the TCRdb table keeps only in-frame clones and is missing some. The sample has approximately 110,000 clones; the top ten hold less than 3%. The V and J genes are TRBV19 and TRBJ2-2, with D possibly matching TRBD2 (6 bases). This TCR came from a man aged 30-40 years in good health and CMV-seronegative. Sample: PBMCs. CDR3 nucleotide sequence: TGTGCCAGTAGTATTGGAGGGCCCGGGGAGCTGTTTTTT. It specifies CASSIGGPGELFF. Full variable domain (outside the CDR3, taken from reference TRBV19 and TRBJ2-2): DGGITQSPKYLFRKEGQNVTLSCEQNLNHDAMYWYRQDPGQGLRLIYYSQIVNDFQKGDIAEGYSVSREKKESFPLTVTSAQKNPTAFYLCASSIGGPGELFFGEGSRLTVL.